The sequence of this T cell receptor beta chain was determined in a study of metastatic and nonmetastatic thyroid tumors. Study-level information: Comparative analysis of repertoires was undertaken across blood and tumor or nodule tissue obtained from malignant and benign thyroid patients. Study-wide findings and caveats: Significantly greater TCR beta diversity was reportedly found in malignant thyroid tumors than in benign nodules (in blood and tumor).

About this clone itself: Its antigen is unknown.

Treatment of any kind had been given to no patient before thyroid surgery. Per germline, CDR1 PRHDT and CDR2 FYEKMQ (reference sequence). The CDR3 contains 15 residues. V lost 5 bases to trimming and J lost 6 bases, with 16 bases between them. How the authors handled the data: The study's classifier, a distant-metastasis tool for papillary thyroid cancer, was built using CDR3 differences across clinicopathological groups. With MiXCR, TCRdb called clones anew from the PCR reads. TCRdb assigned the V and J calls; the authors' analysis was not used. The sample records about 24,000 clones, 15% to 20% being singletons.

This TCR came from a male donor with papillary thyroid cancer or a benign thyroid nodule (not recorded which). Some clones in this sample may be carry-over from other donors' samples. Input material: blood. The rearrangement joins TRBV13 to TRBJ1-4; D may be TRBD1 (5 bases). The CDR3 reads CASSTAREADEKLFF. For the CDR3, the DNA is TGTGCCAGCAGCACAGCCAGGGAGGCGGATGAAAAACTGTTTTTT.